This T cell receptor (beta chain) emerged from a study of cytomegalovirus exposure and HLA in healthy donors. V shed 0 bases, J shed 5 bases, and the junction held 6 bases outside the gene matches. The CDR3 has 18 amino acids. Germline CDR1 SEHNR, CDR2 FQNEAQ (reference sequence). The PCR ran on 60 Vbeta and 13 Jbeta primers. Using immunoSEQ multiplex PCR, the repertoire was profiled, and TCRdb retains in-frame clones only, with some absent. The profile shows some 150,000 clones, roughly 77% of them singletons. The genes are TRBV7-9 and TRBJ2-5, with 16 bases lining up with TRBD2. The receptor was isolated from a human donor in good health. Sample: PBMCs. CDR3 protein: CASSLATTGLAGGETQYF. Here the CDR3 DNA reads TGTGCCAGCAGCTTAGCGACGACGGGACTAGCGGGGGGGGAGACCCAGTACTTC. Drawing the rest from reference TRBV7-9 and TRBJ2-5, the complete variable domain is DTGVSQNPRHKITKRGQNVTFRCDPISEHNRLYWYRQTLGQGPEFLTYFQNEAQLEKSRLLSDRFSAERPKGSFSTLEIQRTEQGDSAMYLCASSLATTGLAGGETQYFGPGTRLLVL.